The clone carrying this T cell receptor (beta chain) has at least ten counts. The antigen remains unidentified. This sample stems from a study of read filtering for tumor transcriptome and immune sequencing. Study-wide context: Transcriptome libraries were built from DNase-treated RNA. TCR-mapped reads were about 4.05 to 10.27 million with IR-seq versus about 85 to 1,300 with RNA-seq. Overall study results and limits: Roughly 82% of IR-seq clonotypes had a single read, yet these held roughly 3.7% of reads. The CD138-negative fraction was mixed bone marrow immune cells, not pure T cells.

Germline V gives CDR1 WSHSY, CDR2 SAAADI. V dropped 3 bases and J dropped 5 bases, with 5 bases sitting between them. This CDR3 is built from 11 residues. Molecular barcoded adaptors covering alpha/delta and beta/gamma chains were used on 400 ng RNA. TCRdb independently ran MiXCR on the reads; one entry per CDR3 protein. The table records 46,000 or so distinct CDR3 sequences, roughly a fifth of them present only once. This TCR came from a donor at least 40 years old with multiple myeloma. The sequencing sample was made of a population of CD138-negative cells sorted from bone marrow. V usage is TRBV10-2 and J usage is TRBJ2-7, with D unclear. This CDR3 is CASSDLNEQYF. The CDR3, as DNA: TGCGCCAGCAGTGACCTCAACGAGCAGTACTTC.